These 18 T cell receptor beta chains were all obtained from the same sample, sequenced in a study of siplizumab effects on memory and regulatory T cells. Generated by immunoSEQ multiplex PCR, the TCRdb table keeps only in-frame clones and is missing some. The sample lists under 3,000 clones, roughly 68% occurring once. Sequencing used TEMRA CD8+ T cells sorted from blood. Described subset: unstimulated CD8+ CD45RA+ effector memory T cells. The receptors were gathered from a human donor in good health.

This chain uses TRBV7-9 with TRBJ2-5; 9 bases align to TRBD1. CDR1 is SEHNR and CDR2 is FQNEAQ in the germline V gene (reference sequence). V dropped 5 bases and J dropped 3; count of bases not matched to a gene: 10. The CDR3 runs 16 residues. CDR3 coding DNA: TGTGCCAGCAGCCCCTCCGGGACAGGGTTTAAAGAGACCCAGTACTTC. Its protein product is CASSPSGTGFKETQYF.

This clone was counted a few times. The chain has TRBV7-2 and TRBJ2-7; TRBD2 matches 11 bases. The ends lost 3 bases at V and 6 bases at J; junction bases unmatched: 1. Germline V lookup: CDR1 SGHTA, CDR2 FQGNSA. The CDR3 covers 13 residues. Here the CDR3 reads CASSLTSGVEQYF. The CDR3 nucleotides are TGTGCCAGCAGCTTGACTAGCGGGGTCGAGCAGTACTTC. The whole variable domain, filled in from reference TRBV7-2 and TRBJ2-7, reads GAGVSQSPSNKVTEKGKDVELRCDPISGHTALYWYRQSLGQGLEFLIYFQGNSAPDKSGLPSDRFSAERTGGSVSTLTIQRTQQEDSAVYLCASSLTSGVEQYFGPGTRLTVT.

J is TRBJ1-1 and V is TRBV6-6; possible D gene TRBD1, 5 bases. V was shortened by 6 bases and J by 1 base, with 18 bases between the two germline ends. Looked up from germline, CDR1 is MNHNY and CDR2 is SVGAGI (reference sequence). This CDR3 spans 16 amino acids. CDR3 protein: CASSEPGPLQNTEAFF. In DNA, the CDR3 is TGTGCCAGCAGCGAACCGGGACCCTTACAGAACACTGAAGCTTTCTTT.

This clone was seen more than once but under ten times. The J gene is TRBJ1-2, the V gene TRBV7-7, with TRBD1 identical over 7 bases. The germline gives CDR1 SSHAT, CDR2 FNYEAQ (reference sequence). V gave up 4 bases and J gave up 5 bases; unmatched junction bases: 10. The CDR3 contains 15 residues. CDR3 DNA sequence: TGTGCCAGCAGCTACAGCGCCGGGACAGCTTATGGCTACACCTTC. Its translation is CASSYSAGTAYGYTF. The variable domain in full, completed from reference TRBV7-7 and TRBJ1-2, reads GAGVSQSPRYKVTKRGQDVTLRCDPISSHATLYWYQQALGQGPEFLTYFNYEAQPDKSGLPSDRFSAERPEGSISTLTIQRTEQRDSAMYRCASSYSAGTAYGYTFGSGTRLTVV.

J is TRBJ2-7 and V is TRBV13; possibly TRBD1 for D (6 bases). Trimming shortened V by 3 bases and J by 3 bases, and 15 bases separated the two germline ends. This CDR3 is built from 15 residues. Germline V gene lookup returns CDR1 PRHDT and CDR2 FYEKMQ (reference sequence). DNA for the CDR3: TGTGCCAGCAGCTTGTTCCCGGGACATATCTACGAGCAGTACTTC. This gives the protein CASSLFPGHIYEQYF.

Only a few counts were recorded for this clone. The chain has TRBV12-5 and TRBJ1-1; the D is unclear. The CDR3 covers 14 residues. Germline CDR1 LGHNT, CDR2 FRNRAP. V lost 7 bases and J 1 base, leaving 13 bases between the germline ends. Here the CDR3 DNA reads TGTGCTAGTGCATTGGGGAAGAGGAACACTGAAGCTTTCTTT. It specifies CASALGKRNTEAFF.

This clone appeared a single time. A clone one base away is much larger, so this may be a read error. This chain links TRBV14 with TRBJ2-1, with D unresolved. The germline CDR1 and CDR2 sequences are SGHDN and FVKESK. CDR3 length: 16 amino acids. CDR3 in amino acids: CASSQEAQSSYNEQFF. The CDR3 bases are TGCGCCAGCAGCCAAGAGGCCCAGAGCTCCTACAATGAGCAGTTCTTC.

The V gene is TRBV10-3, the J gene TRBJ2-1; D is uncertain. CDR3 length: 12 amino acids. In germline, CDR1 is ENHRY, CDR2 SYGVKD. Trimming shortened V by 6 bases and J by 3 bases, and 6 bases separated the two germline ends. CDR3 region: CAIRSYYNEQFF. The CDR3 coding sequence is TGTGCCATCAGATCCTACTACAATGAGCAGTTCTTC.

By share, this clone counts as medium-sized. This sequence joins TRBV28 and TRBJ1-2; the D gene is possibly TRBD1 (5 bases). Germline CDR1 reads MDHEN; CDR2 reads SYDVKM. This CDR3 contains 14 residues. V was pared by 4 bases and J by 4 bases, with 13 bases between. CDR3 protein: CASSWGIGVYGYTF. CDR3 DNA: TGTGCCAGCAGTTGGGGGATCGGGGTCTATGGCTACACCTTC.

V is TRBV4-1 and J is TRBJ2-3; 13 nucleotides match TRBD2. CDR1 is MGHRA and CDR2 is YSYEKL in the germline V gene. J gave up 1 base and V 4 bases, and 2 bases lay outside the gene matches. The CDR3 contains 16 residues. The CDR3 DNA sequence: TGCGCCAGCAGCCCGACTAGCGGGGGGCGCACAGATACGCAGTATTTT. Its translation is CASSPTSGGRTDTQYF.

The chain carries TRBV5-4 and TRBJ2-7; D is possibly TRBD1 (5 bases). V lost 1 base, J lost 6 bases, and 20 bases lay in between. The CDR3 consists of 16 residues. Germline values: CDR1 SGHNT, CDR2 YYREEE (reference sequence). The CDR3 region has the DNA TGTGCCAGCAGCTTGTACCCCTGGTGGGGCAAGCGCGAGCAGTACTTC. Protein: CASSLYPWWGKREQYF.

J is TRBJ1-1 and V is TRBV19; D gene unclear. CDR1 and CDR2 (germline): LNHDA, SQIVND (reference sequence). V was cut by 2 bases and J by 1 base, with 11 bases left in between. The CDR3 spans 15 residues. The CDR3 coding sequence is TGTGCCAGTAGTATAAGGCAGGATCAGAACACTGAAGCTTTCTTT. It codes for CASSIRQDQNTEAFF.

This clone was seen a few times. As DNA, the CDR3 is TGTGCCAGCAGTTACCCTTCCGGAGGTGAGCAGTACTTC. It is translated as CASSYPSGGEQYF. V is TRBV6-5 and J is TRBJ2-7, with D perhaps matching TRBD2 (5 bases). The germline V gene encodes CDR1 MNHEY and CDR2 SVGAGI. V lost 2 bases, J lost 7 bases, and 12 bases lay in between. The CDR3 length is 13 residues.

This chain links TRBV7-9 with TRBJ1-1, with D hard to call. CDR1 SEHNR and CDR2 FQNEAQ come from the germline V gene (reference sequence). V lost 3 bases to trimming and J lost 5 bases, with 13 bases between them. The CDR3 spans 14 residues. The CDR3 bases are TGTGCCAGCAGCTTGGAGTCTTCGGGGACTGAAGCTTTCTTT. This sequence encodes CASSLESSGTEAFF.

This chain joins TRBV27 and TRBJ2-7, with 10 bases that match TRBD2. Looked up from germline, CDR1 is MNHEY and CDR2 is SMNVEV (reference sequence). Unmatched junction bases numbered 7, after V lost 1 base and J lost 7 bases. The CDR3 has 15 amino acids. CDR3 nucleotide sequence: TGTGCCAGCAGTTTATTCGCTAGCGGGAGCATTGAGCAGTACTTC. This encodes CASSLFASGSIEQYF.

This chain uses TRBV6-4 with TRBJ2-7; D might be TRBD1 or TRBD2, each matching 5 bases. This CDR3 has 13 amino acids. With 6 bases removed from V and 3 bases from J, the gap between germline ends came to 12 bases. Germline V gene sequence: CDR1 MRHNA, CDR2 SNTAGT. As DNA, the CDR3 is TGTGCCAGCAGAGGGACGTTAGGCTACGAGCAGTACTTC. This translates into CASRGTLGYEQYF.

In this sample, this clone turned up once. The chain joins TRBV7-9 to TRBJ1-1; 7 nucleotides align to TRBD1. The junction had 6 bases not matched to a gene; V was cut back by 5 bases and J by 3 bases. The CDR3 runs to 14 residues. Germline V gene data show CDR1 as SEHNR and CDR2 as FQNEAQ (reference sequence). The CDR3 coding sequence is TGTGCCAGCAGCCCATGGACAGGATACACTGAAGCTTTCTTT. The encoded protein is CASSPWTGYTEAFF.

The V and J genes are TRBV11-2 and TRBJ2-1; TRBD1 agrees at 7 bases. The trim removed 3 bases at V and 12 bases at J, leaving 11 bases unmatched. This CDR3 region has 14 residues. Germline-derived CDR1 and CDR2 are SGHAT and FQNNGV. The CDR3, as DNA: TGTGCCAGCAGCTTGTCTGACAGGGTGGGTGTGCAGTTCTTC. It specifies CASSLSDRVGVQFF.